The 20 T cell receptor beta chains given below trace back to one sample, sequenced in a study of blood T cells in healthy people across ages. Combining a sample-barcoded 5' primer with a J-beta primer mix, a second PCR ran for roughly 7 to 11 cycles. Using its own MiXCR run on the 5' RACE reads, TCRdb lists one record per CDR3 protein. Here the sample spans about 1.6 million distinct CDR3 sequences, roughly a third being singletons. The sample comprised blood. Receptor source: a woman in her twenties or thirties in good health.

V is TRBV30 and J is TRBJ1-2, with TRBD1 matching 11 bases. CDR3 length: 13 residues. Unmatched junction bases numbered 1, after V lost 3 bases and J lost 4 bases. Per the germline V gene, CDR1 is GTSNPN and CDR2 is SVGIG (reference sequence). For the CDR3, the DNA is TGTGCCTGGAGGGGGACAGGGGGCTATGGCTACACCTTC. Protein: CAWRGTGGYGYTF.

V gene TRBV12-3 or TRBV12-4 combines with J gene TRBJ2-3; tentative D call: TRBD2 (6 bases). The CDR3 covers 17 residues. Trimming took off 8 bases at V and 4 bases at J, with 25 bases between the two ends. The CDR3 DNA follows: TGTGCCAGCTACATTCCGGCGGGGATCGGAGAACCAGATACGCAGTATTTT. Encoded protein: CASYIPAGIGEPDTQYF.

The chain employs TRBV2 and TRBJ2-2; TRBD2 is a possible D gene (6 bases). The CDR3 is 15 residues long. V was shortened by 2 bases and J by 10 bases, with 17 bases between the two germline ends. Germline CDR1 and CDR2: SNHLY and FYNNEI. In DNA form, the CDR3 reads TGTGCCAGCAGTGAAAGAGCAGGAGGGGACCCGGAGCTGTTTTTT. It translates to CASSERAGGDPELFF.

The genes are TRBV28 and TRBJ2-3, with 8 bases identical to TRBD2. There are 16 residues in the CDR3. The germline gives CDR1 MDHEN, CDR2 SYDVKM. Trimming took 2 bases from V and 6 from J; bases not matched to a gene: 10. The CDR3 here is CASSLLAGGWQDTQYF. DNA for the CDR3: TGTGCCAGCAGTTTACTCGCGGGAGGCTGGCAGGATACGCAGTATTTT.

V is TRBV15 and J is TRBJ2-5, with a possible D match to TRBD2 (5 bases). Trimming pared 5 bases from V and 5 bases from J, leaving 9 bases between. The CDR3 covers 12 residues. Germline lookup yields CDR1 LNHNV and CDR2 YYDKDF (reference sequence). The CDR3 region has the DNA TGTGCCACCAGCCGTAGAGGGGAGACCCAGTACTTC. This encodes CATSRRGETQYF.

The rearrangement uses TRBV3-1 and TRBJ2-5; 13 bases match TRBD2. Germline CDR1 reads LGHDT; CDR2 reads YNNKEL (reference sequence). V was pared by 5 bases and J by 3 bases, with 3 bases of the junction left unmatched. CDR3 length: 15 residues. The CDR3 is CASSIGLAGEETQYF. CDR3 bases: TGTGCCAGCAGCATAGGACTAGCGGGAGAAGAGACCCAGTACTTC.

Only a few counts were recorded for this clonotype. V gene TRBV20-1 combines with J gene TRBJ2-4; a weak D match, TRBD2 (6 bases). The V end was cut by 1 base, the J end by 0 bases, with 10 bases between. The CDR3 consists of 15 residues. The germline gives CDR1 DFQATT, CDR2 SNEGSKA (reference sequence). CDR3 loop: CSARARGLAKNIQYF. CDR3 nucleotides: TGCAGTGCTAGAGCCCGGGGGTTAGCCAAAAACATTCAGTACTTC.

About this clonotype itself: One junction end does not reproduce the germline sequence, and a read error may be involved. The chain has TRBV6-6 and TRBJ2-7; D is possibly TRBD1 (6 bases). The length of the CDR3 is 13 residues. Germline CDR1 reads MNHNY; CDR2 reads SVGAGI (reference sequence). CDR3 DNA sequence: TGTGCCAGCAGTTACTACTCAGGGGACGAGCGGTACTTC. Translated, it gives CASSYYSGDERYF.

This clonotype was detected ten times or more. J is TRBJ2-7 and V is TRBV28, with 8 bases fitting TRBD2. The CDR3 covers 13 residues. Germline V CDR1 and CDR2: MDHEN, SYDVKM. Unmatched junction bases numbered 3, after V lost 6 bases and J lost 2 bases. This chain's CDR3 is CASSFSGAYEQYF. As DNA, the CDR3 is TGTGCCAGCAGCTTTAGCGGGGCCTACGAGCAGTACTTC.

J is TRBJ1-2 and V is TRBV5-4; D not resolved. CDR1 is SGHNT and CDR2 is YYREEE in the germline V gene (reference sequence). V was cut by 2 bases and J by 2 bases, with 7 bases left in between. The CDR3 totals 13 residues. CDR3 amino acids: CASSFRPNYGYTF. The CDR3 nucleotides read TGTGCCAGCAGCTTCCGTCCCAACTATGGCTACACCTTC.

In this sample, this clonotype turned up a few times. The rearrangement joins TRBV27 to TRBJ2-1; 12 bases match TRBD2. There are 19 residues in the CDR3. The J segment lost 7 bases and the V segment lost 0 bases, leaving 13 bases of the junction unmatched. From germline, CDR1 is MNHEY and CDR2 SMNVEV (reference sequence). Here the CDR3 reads CASSLSIFKTSGSRNEQFF. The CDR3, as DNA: TGTGCCAGCAGTTTATCCATTTTCAAGACTAGCGGGAGCCGGAATGAGCAGTTCTTC.

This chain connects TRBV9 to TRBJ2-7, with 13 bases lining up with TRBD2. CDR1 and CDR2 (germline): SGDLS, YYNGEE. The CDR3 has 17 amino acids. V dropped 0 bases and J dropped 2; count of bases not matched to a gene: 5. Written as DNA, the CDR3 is TGTGCCAGCAGCGTAGAAGGGACTAGCGGGAAGCCCTACGAGCAGTACTTC. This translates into CASSVEGTSGKPYEQYF.

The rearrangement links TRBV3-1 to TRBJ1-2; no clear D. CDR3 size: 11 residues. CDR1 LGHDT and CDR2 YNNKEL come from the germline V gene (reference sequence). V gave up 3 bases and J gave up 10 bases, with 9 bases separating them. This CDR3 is CASSHLSYYTF. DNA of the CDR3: TGTGCCAGCAGCCACTTGAGTTACTACACCTTC.

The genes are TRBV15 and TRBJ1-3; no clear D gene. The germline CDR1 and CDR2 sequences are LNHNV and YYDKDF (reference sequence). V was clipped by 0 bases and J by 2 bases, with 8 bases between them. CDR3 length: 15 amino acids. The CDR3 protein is CATSRDAEAGNTIYF. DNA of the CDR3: TGTGCCACCAGCAGAGATGCAGAAGCTGGAAACACCATATATTTT.

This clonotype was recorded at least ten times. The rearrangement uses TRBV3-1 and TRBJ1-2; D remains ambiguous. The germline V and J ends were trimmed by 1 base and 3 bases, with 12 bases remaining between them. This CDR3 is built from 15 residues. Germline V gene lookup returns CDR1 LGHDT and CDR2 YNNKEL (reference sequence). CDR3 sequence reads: CASSQGAGIYYGYTF. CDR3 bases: TGTGCCAGCAGCCAAGGTGCGGGAATTTACTATGGCTACACCTTC.

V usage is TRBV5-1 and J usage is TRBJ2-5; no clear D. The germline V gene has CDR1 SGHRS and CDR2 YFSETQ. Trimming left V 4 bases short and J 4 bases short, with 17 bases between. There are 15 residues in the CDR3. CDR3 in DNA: TGCGCCAGCAGCAAGACCAGTCCTAGAGTAGAGACCCAGTACTTC. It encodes CASSKTSPRVETQYF.

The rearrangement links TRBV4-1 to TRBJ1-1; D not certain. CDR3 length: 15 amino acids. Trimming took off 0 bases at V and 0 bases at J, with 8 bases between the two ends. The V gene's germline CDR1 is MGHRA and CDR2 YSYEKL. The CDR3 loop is CASSQERTLNTEAFF. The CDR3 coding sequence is TGCGCCAGCAGCCAAGAGAGGACGCTGAACACTGAAGCTTTCTTT.

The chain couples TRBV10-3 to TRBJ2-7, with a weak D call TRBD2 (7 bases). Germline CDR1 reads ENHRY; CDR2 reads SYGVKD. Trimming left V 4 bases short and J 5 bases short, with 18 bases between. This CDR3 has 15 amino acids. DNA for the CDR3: TGTGCCATCAGTGGAAGGGGGGGTATCCCGAACGAGCAGTACTTC. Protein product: CAISGRGGIPNEQYF.

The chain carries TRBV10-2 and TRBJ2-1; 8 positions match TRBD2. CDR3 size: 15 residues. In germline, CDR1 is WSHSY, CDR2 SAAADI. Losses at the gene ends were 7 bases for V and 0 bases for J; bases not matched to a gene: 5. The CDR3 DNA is TGCGCCAGCACTGCCGGGACTAGCTCCTACAATGAGCAGTTCTTC. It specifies CASTAGTSSYNEQFF.

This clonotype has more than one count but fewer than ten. CDR3 nucleotide sequence: TGCAGTGATAGGGGACGGAATGGCTACACCTTC. Translation gives CSDRGRNGYTF. J is TRBJ1-2 and V is TRBV20-1; possibly TRBD1 for D (5 bases). The CDR3 loop spans 11 amino acids. Germline loops: CDR1 DFQATT, CDR2 SNEGSKA (reference sequence). Trimming stripped 7 bases from V and 6 bases from J, with 12 bases between.